One and the same sample provided the 4 T cell receptor beta chains below, sequenced in a study of CD8 T cells in ankylosing spondylitis. Overall study findings and caveats: Made up of roughly 8 highly homologous variants, a TCR beta motif appeared characteristic of ankylosing spondylitis blood.

Each CDR3 protein is one row after TCRdb ran MiXCR on the 5' RACE reads. The table lists hundreds of thousands of distinct CDR3 sequences, about an eighth of them singletons. These receptors have no identified antigens. What was sequenced was blood, either unsorted or a sorted T cell fraction (not recorded which). Source of these receptors: a male donor with ankylosing spondylitis.

This clonotype was recorded a few times. This chain uses TRBV7-3 with TRBJ1-1, with D maybe TRBD1 (5 bases). There are 13 residues in the CDR3. Germline V lookup: CDR1 SGHTA, CDR2 FQGTGA. V was shortened by 6 bases and J by 5 bases, with 13 bases between the two germline ends. In DNA, the CDR3 is TGTGCCAGCAGTTACAGGAGGGAGACTGAAGCTTTCTTT. Translated: CASSYRRETEAFF. Combining the CDR3 with reference TRBV7-3 and TRBJ1-1 gives the whole variable domain GAGVSQTPSNKVTEKGKYVELRCDPISGHTALYWYRQSLGQGPEFLIYFQGTGAADDSGLPNDRFFAVRPEGSVSTLKIQRTERGDSAVYLCASSYRRETEAFFGQGTRLTVV.

This chain links TRBV28 with TRBJ1-1; D might be TRBD1 (6 bases). V lost 7 bases to trimming and J lost 3 bases, with 18 bases between them. CDR3 length equals 15 residues. CDR1 MDHEN and CDR2 SYDVKM come from the germline V gene. DNA for the CDR3: TGTGCCAGCATTTCGGGGGGGCCACCCTACACTGAAGCTTTCTTT. Translation gives CASISGGPPYTEAFF.

This clonotype has more than one count but fewer than ten. The genes are TRBV27 and TRBJ1-5, with D unclear. Germline CDR1 MNHEY, CDR2 SMNVEV (reference sequence). V was trimmed by 3 bases and J by 3 bases, leaving 6 bases between them. CDR3 length: 13 residues. CDR3 sequence (DNA): TGTGCCAGCAGTTTTCAGTACAATCAGCCCCAGCATTTT. Translation: CASSFQYNQPQHF.

This clonotype was recorded many times. This chain links TRBV12-3 or TRBV12-4 with TRBJ1-1, with a weak D call TRBD1 (5 bases). With 6 bases removed from V and 4 bases from J, the gap between germline ends came to 21 bases. The CDR3 consists of 16 residues. The CDR3, as DNA: TGTGCCAGCAGGGGATTCCCGGGGCGGTGGAGCACTGAAGCTTTCTTT. Its protein is CASRGFPGRWSTEAFF.